A single sample is the source of the 26 T cell receptor beta chains below, sequenced in a study of T cell clones after liver transplantation (dated by TCRdb to the late 2010s). Libraries were constructed by the immunoSEQ multiplex PCR assay. TCRdb carries this immuneACCESS record with in-frame sequences only. Its versions omit some clonotypes, under half of them owing to an unresolved V gene in the studies checked, with the rest unexplained. Within this sample are about 15,000 clones, with 92% of them counted one time only. The ten biggest clones cover roughly half of the sample. Explained via the paper, the time point label denotes: pre-transplant. The sample consisted of CD8+ T cells from blood, taken before liver transplant. The receptors come from a human donor who received a liver transplant.

The rearrangement links TRBV27 to TRBJ2-7; 9 nucleotides agree with TRBD1. The CDR3 sequence is 15 residues long. Germline assignment: CDR1 MNHEY and CDR2 SMNVEV (reference sequence). V was clipped by 6 bases and J by 3 bases; unmatched bases: 9. The CDR3 reads CASRDIGTGYYEQYF. CDR3 nucleotides: TGTGCCAGCAGAGACATCGGGACAGGGTACTACGAGCAGTACTTC.

The chain couples TRBV27 to TRBJ1-1; D is uncertain. Trimming pared 4 bases from V and 7 bases from J, leaving 7 bases between. Looked up from germline, CDR1 is MNHEY and CDR2 is SMNVEV (reference sequence). This CDR3 comprises 11 residues. The CDR3 region is CASSSAYEAFF. The DNA of the CDR3 is TGTGCCAGCAGTTCGGCATATGAAGCTTTCTTT.

This clone was seen only a few times. The chain recombines TRBV25-1 with TRBJ2-2, with 7 bases aligning to TRBD2. J was trimmed by 4 bases and V by 1 base; bases with no gene match: 6. This CDR3 has 16 residues. Germline CDR1 and CDR2: MGHDK and SYGVNS. The CDR3: CASSELAGVATGELFF. In DNA, the CDR3 is TGTGCCAGCAGTGAATTGGCGGGAGTAGCCACCGGGGAGCTGTTTTTT.

The CDR3 loop is CASRLGTALTYEQYF. CDR3 bases: TGCGCCAGCAGACTAGGGACCGCTCTGACATACGAGCAGTACTTC. The rearrangement links TRBV5-1 to TRBJ2-7; either TRBD1 or TRBD2 may fit D (5 bases each). Trimming removed 5 bases from V and 4 bases from J, with 19 bases in between. The CDR3 has 15 residues. CDR1 SGHRS and CDR2 YFSETQ come from the germline V gene. Full variable domain (missing parts from reference TRBV5-1 and TRBJ2-7): KAGVTQTPRYLIKTRGQQVTLSCSPISGHRSVSWYQQTPGQGLQFLFEYFSETQRNKGNFPGRFSGRQFSNSRSEMNVSTLELGDSALYLCASRLGTALTYEQYFGPGTRLTVT.

This clone has a handful of counts. The genes are TRBV7-6 and TRBJ2-2; 10 nucleotides match TRBD2. After removal of 1 base from V and 5 bases from J, the junction contained 7 bases not matched to a gene. The CDR3 is 17 residues long. Germline CDR1 is SGHVS and CDR2 is FNYEAQ. The CDR3 loop is CASSLGAGGPGTGELFF. The CDR3 DNA reads TGTGCCAGCAGCTTAGGAGCGGGAGGGCCGGGTACCGGGGAGCTGTTTTTT.

The chain links TRBV19 to TRBJ2-7; 8 bases map to TRBD1. The V and J ends lost 10 bases and 2 bases, in that order; junction bases with no gene match: 7. From germline, CDR1 is LNHDA and CDR2 SQIVND (reference sequence). The CDR3 is made up of 13 amino acids. DNA for the CDR3: TGTGCCACCCGGGACAGGAGTACCTACGAGCAGTACTTC. Residues: CATRDRSTYEQYF.

The chain has TRBV2 and TRBJ2-7; no firm D call. V was shortened by 7 bases and J by 6 bases, with 16 bases between the two germline ends. The germline CDR1 and CDR2 sequences are SNHLY and FYNNEI. CDR3 length equals 13 residues. The CDR3 sequence is CASTLGGLGEQYF. CDR3 coding DNA: TGTGCCAGCACCTTAGGTGGTCTTGGCGAGCAGTACTTC.

The J gene is TRBJ1-3, the V gene TRBV19; D unclear. The V gene lost 0 bases and the J gene lost 0 bases, with 6 bases spanning the gap. The CDR3 has 15 amino acids. Per the germline V gene, CDR1 is LNHDA and CDR2 is SQIVND (reference sequence). The CDR3 coding sequence is TGTGCCAGTAGTATAGACAGGTACTCTGGAAACACCATATATTTT. It encodes CASSIDRYSGNTIYF.

The rearrangement joins TRBV10-3 to TRBJ2-1, with D possibly TRBD2 on 6 matching bases. The CDR3 runs to 14 residues. The V end was cut by 4 bases, the J end by 2 bases, with 9 bases between. Germline V CDR1 and CDR2: ENHRY, SYGVKD. The CDR3 loop is CAISGGGPYNEQFF. The CDR3 bases are TGTGCCATCAGTGGTGGAGGGCCCTACAATGAGCAGTTCTTC.

Points on this clone: A clone one base away is much larger, so this may be a read error. Other DNA sequences of this sample code for an identical CDR3. This chain joins TRBV27 and TRBJ2-7; 11 bases are shared with TRBD2. The CDR3 spans 14 residues. The germline CDR1 and CDR2 sequences are MNHEY and SMNVEV (reference sequence). Unmatched junction bases numbered 4, after V lost 5 bases and J lost 4 bases. CDR3 DNA: TGTGCCAGCAGTCCGGGACTAGCGGCGTACGAGCAGTACTTC. It encodes CASSPGLAAYEQYF.

The J gene is TRBJ1-5, the V gene TRBV6-5, with 9 positions matching TRBD1. Trimming took 2 bases from V and 6 from J; bases not matched to a gene: 2. The CDR3 runs to 14 residues. Germline values: CDR1 MNHEY, CDR2 SVGAGI. CDR3 region: CASSYGQGLQPQHF. The CDR3 DNA reads TGTGCCAGCAGTTACGGACAGGGGCTTCAGCCCCAGCATTTT.

A word on this clone: This is likely an artifact of a read error, given a far larger clone one base away. V usage is TRBV5-4 and J usage is TRBJ1-2; no reliable D call. Per the germline V gene, CDR1 is SGHNT and CDR2 is YYREEE (reference sequence). With 4 bases removed from V and 8 bases from J, the gap between germline ends came to 15 bases. The CDR3 loop spans 13 amino acids. CDR3 loop: CASSQDYTRGYTF. The CDR3 DNA reads as TGTGCCAGCAGCCAAGATTATACTAGGGGCTACACCTTC.

The rearrangement joins TRBV5-6 to TRBJ2-1; TRBD1 matches 10 bases. The junction had 6 bases not matched to a gene; V was cut back by 2 bases and J by 4 bases. The germline CDR1 and CDR2 sequences are SGHDT and YYEEEE. The CDR3 covers 16 residues. CDR3 sequence: CASSFGTGELYNEQFF. The CDR3 DNA sequence: TGTGCCAGCAGCTTCGGGACAGGGGAACTTTACAATGAGCAGTTCTTC.

The V gene is TRBV5-1, the J gene TRBJ2-4; the D gene could be TRBD1 or TRBD2 (5 bases each). V lost 4 bases and J 11 bases, leaving 19 bases between the germline ends. The CDR3 length is 14 residues. Germline assignment: CDR1 SGHRS and CDR2 YFSETQ. The CDR3 DNA reads as TGCGCCAGCAGCCCCACCAGCGGACCAGGGTTTCAGTACTTC. It yields the protein CASSPTSGPGFQYF.

This chain connects TRBV6-6 to TRBJ2-2; no clear D gene. The V gene lost 5 bases and the J gene lost 2 bases, with 3 bases spanning the gap. The germline V gene has CDR1 MNHNY and CDR2 SVGAGI (reference sequence). CDR3 length: 12 residues. The CDR3, as DNA: TGTGCCAGCAGTCCAAACACCGGGGAGCTGTTTTTT. It translates to CASSPNTGELFF.

The sample holds one count of this clone. The V gene is TRBV11-3, the J gene TRBJ1-2; 10 bases match TRBD1. Trimming at V came to 4 bases and at J to 5 bases, leaving 10 bases not matched to a gene. The CDR3 extends over 16 amino acids. Germline V gene sequence: CDR1 SGHNT, CDR2 YENEEA. The CDR3 region has the DNA TGTGCCAGCAGCTCCGGGACAGGGGCGGGTTTATATGGCTACACCTTC. Protein product: CASSSGTGAGLYGYTF. Variable domain in full (rest from reference TRBV11-3 and TRBJ1-2): EAGVVQSPRYKIIEKKQPVAFWCNPISGHNTLYWYLQNLGQGPELLIRYENEEAVDDSQLPKDRFSAERLKGVDSTLKIQPAELGDSAVYLCASSSGTGAGLYGYTFGSGTRLTVV.

The chain combines TRBV2 with TRBJ2-1; the match to TRBD2 covers 9 bases. Germline values: CDR1 SNHLY, CDR2 FYNNEI. This CDR3 is 16 amino acids long. V was clipped by 8 bases and J by 0 bases; unmatched bases: 8. The CDR3 here is CASVRLAESSYNEQFF. CDR3 coding DNA: TGTGCCAGCGTCCGACTAGCGGAGAGCTCCTACAATGAGCAGTTCTTC.

This chain connects TRBV5-1 to TRBJ2-3, with a weak D call TRBD1 (5 bases). Germline V gives CDR1 SGHRS, CDR2 YFSETQ. Trimming pared 0 bases from V and 4 bases from J, leaving 15 bases between. This CDR3 region has 16 residues. Written as DNA, the CDR3 is TGCGCCAGCAGCTTGGAGGGGCAGGGTTTTTCAGATACGCAGTATTTT. Translation: CASSLEGQGFSDTQYF.

The chain has TRBV28 and TRBJ2-7; tentative D call: TRBD1 (6 bases). Germline V gene lookup returns CDR1 MDHEN and CDR2 SYDVKM. CDR3 length equals 14 residues. Trimming removed 3 bases at V and 0 bases at J, with 9 bases between. CDR3 region: CASSLTGLSYEQYF. The CDR3 DNA is TGTGCCAGCAGTTTGACAGGTCTCTCCTACGAGCAGTACTTC.

This sequence joins TRBV4-3 and TRBJ1-2; D is unclear. The V gene lost 5 bases and the J gene lost 6 bases, with 19 bases spanning the gap. CDR3 length: 15 residues. Germline V gives CDR1 LGHNA, CDR2 YSLEER. CDR3 in amino acids: CASSTQTSDGNGYTF. The CDR3 nucleotides read TGCGCCAGCAGCACCCAGACGTCGGACGGAAATGGCTACACCTTC.

The chain joins TRBV9 to TRBJ1-2, with D possibly TRBD1 on 6 matching bases. Germline V gene lookup returns CDR1 SGDLS and CDR2 YYNGEE. The CDR3 contains 16 residues. V dropped 3 bases and J dropped 8 bases, with 23 bases sitting between them. The CDR3 DNA is TGTGCCAGCAGCGCCCCATACAGGGTTTTCTCGGAGGGCTACACCTTC. Residues: CASSAPYRVFSEGYTF.

The J gene is TRBJ2-1, the V gene TRBV4-2; TRBD2 aligns across 9 bases. J gave up 12 bases and V 4 bases, and 13 bases lay outside the gene matches. The CDR3 extends over 15 amino acids. The germline V gene has CDR1 LGHNA and CDR2 YNFKEQ. The CDR3 reads CASSLNGGLAGRQFF. In nucleotides, the CDR3 is TGTGCCAGCAGCCTTAACGGAGGCCTAGCGGGAAGGCAGTTCTTC.

In DNA, the CDR3 is TGTGCCAGCAGCCCGCTTATGAACACTGAAGCTTTCTTT. Protein: CASSPLMNTEAFF. The chain has TRBV13 and TRBJ1-1; D gene ambiguous. Germline loops: CDR1 PRHDT, CDR2 FYEKMQ (reference sequence). CDR3 length equals 13 residues. The V gene lost 5 bases and the J gene lost 0 bases, with 7 bases spanning the gap.

The J gene is TRBJ2-1, the V gene TRBV11-2, with D perhaps given as TRBD1 or TRBD2 (6 bases each). Germline values: CDR1 SGHAT, CDR2 FQNNGV. The V gene lost 5 bases and the J gene lost 0 bases, with 14 bases spanning the gap. The CDR3 sequence is 16 residues long. The CDR3 is CASSRGGGSSYNEQFF. CDR3 DNA: TGTGCCAGCAGCCGAGGAGGGGGGAGCTCCTACAATGAGCAGTTCTTC.

This sequence joins TRBV11-2 and TRBJ2-5; a weak D match, TRBD2 (6 bases). CDR3 length equals 17 residues. Trimming removed 7 bases from V and 0 bases from J, with 21 bases in between. Germline V CDR1 and CDR2: SGHAT, FQNNGV. The CDR3 is CASTPGRGREDQETQYF. Here the CDR3 DNA reads TGTGCCAGCACTCCCGGGCGCGGGCGGGAAGACCAAGAGACCCAGTACTTC.

The chain carries TRBV5-4 and TRBJ2-7; D gene uncertain. Germline V gives CDR1 SGHNT, CDR2 YYREEE (reference sequence). This CDR3 contains 14 residues. V lost 5 bases, J lost 9 bases, and 21 bases lay in between. The CDR3: CASRDPSEPEGQYF. The CDR3, as DNA: TGTGCCAGCAGGGATCCCAGCGAGCCCGAAGGGCAGTACTTC.